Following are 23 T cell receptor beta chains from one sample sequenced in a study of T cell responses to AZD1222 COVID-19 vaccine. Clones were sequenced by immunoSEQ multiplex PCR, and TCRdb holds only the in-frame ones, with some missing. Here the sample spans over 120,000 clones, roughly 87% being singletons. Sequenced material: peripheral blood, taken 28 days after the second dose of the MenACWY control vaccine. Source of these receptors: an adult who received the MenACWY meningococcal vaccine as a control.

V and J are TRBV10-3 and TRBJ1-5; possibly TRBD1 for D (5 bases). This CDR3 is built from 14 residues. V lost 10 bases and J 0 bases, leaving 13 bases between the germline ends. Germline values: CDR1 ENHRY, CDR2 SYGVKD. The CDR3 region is CATWDSNSNQPQHF. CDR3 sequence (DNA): TGTGCCACCTGGGACTCGAATAGCAATCAGCCCCAGCATTTT.

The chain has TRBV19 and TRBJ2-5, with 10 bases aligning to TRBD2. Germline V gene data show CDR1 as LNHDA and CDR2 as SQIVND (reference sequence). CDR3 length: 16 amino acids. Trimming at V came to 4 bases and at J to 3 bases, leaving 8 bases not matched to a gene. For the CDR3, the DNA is TGTGCCAGTAGTACCTCAGCGGGAGGGGGAGAAGAGACCCAGTACTTC. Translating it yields CASSTSAGGGEETQYF. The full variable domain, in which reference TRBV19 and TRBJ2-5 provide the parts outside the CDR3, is DGGITQSPKYLFRKEGQNVTLSCEQNLNHDAMYWYRQDPGQGLRLIYYSQIVNDFQKGDIAEGYSVSREKKESFPLTVTSAQKNPTAFYLCASSTSAGGGEETQYFGPGTRLLVL.

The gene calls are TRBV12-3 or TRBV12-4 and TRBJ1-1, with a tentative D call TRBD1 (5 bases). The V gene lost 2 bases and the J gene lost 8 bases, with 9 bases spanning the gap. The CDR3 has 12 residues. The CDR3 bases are TGTGCCAGCAGTTTACGAGGGGTCGAAGCTTTCTTT. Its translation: CASSLRGVEAFF.

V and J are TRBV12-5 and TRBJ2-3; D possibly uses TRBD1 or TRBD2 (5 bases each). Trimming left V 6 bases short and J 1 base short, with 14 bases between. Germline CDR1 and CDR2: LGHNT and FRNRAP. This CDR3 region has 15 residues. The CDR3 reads CASGDGTGGTDTQYF. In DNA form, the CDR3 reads TGTGCTAGTGGGGATGGGACCGGCGGCACAGATACGCAGTATTTT.

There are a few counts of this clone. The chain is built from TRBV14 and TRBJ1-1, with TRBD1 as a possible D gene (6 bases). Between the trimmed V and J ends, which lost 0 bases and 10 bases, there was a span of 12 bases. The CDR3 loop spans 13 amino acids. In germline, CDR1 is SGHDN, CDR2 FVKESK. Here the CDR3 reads CASSQEGHFAAFF. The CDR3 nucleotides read TGTGCCAGCAGCCAAGAGGGACATTTCGCAGCTTTCTTT.

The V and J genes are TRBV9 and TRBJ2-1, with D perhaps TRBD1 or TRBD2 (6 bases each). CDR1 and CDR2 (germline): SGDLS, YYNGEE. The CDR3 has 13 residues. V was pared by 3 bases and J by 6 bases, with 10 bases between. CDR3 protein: CASSDRDFNEQFF. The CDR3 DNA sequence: TGTGCCAGCAGCGACAGGGACTTCAATGAGCAGTTCTTC.

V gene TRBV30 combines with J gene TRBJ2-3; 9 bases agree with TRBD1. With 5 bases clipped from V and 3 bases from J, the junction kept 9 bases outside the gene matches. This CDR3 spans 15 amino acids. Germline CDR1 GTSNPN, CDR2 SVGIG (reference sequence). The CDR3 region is CAWGAGTGFTDTQYF. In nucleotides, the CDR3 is TGTGCCTGGGGAGCCGGGACAGGGTTTACAGATACGCAGTATTTT.

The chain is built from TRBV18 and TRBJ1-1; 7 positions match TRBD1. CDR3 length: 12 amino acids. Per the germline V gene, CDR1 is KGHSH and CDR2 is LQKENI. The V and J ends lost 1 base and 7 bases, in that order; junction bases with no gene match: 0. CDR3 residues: CASSPRQGEAFF. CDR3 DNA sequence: TGTGCCAGCTCACCACGACAGGGTGAAGCTTTCTTT. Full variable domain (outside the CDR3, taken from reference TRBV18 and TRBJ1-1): NAGVMQNPRHLVRRRGQEARLRCSPMKGHSHVYWYRQLPEEGLKFMVYLQKENIIDESGMPKERFSAEFPKEGPSILRIQQVVRGDSAAYFCASSPRQGEAFFGQGTRLTVV.

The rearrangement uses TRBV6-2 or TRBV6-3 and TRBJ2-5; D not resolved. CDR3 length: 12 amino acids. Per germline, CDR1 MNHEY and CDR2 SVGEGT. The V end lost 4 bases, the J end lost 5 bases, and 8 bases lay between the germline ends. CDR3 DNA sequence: TGTGCCAGCAGTTGGATTGGGGAGACCCAGTACTTC. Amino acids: CASSWIGETQYF.

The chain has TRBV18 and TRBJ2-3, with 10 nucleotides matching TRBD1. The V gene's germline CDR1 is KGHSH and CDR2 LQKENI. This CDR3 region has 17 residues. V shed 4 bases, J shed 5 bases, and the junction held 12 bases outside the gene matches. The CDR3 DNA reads TGTGCCAGCTCACAATCCGGTGCCGGGACAGGGGTAGATACGCAGTATTTT. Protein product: CASSQSGAGTGVDTQYF.

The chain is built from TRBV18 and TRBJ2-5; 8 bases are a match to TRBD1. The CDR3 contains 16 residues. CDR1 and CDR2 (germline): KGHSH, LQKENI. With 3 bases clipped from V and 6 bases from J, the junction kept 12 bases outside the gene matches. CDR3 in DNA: TGTGCCAGCTCACCGCGGACAGGGAGTAACGTCAAGACCCAGTACTTC. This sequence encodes CASSPRTGSNVKTQYF.

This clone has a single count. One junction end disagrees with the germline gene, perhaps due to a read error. The CDR3 nucleotides read TGTGCTAGCAGTCAGACTACCCGGGGAGAGACCCAGTACTTC. Translated: CASSQTTRGETQYF. This chain joins TRBV7-7 and TRBJ2-5, with D perhaps TRBD2 (5 bases). The CDR3 contains 14 residues. Per the germline V gene, CDR1 is SSHAT and CDR2 is FNYEAQ (reference sequence).

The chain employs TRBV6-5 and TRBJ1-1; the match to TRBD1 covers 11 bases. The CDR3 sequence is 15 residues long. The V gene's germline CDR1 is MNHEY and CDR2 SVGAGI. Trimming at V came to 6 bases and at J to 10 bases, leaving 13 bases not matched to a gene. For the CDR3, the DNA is TGTGCCAGCAGAAACAGGGGGACAGGGGGATTTCGAGCTTTCTTT. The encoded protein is CASRNRGTGGFRAFF.

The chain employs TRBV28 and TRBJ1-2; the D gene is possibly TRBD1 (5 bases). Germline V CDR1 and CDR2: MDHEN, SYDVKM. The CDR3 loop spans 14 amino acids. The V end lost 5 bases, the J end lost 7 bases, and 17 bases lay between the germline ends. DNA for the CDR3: TGTGCCAGCAGTCCCCCCGGGGGGTGGGGTGGCTACACCTTC. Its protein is CASSPPGGWGGYTF.

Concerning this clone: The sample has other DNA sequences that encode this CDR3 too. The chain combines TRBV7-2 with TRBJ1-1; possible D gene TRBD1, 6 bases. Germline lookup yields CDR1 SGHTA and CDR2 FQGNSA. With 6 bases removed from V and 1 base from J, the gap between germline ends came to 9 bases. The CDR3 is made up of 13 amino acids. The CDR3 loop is CASRVTGNTEAFF. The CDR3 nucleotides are TGTGCCAGCAGAGTGACAGGGAACACTGAAGCTTTCTTT. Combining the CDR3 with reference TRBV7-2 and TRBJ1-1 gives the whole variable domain GAGVSQSPSNKVTEKGKDVELRCDPISGHTALYWYRQSLGQGLEFLIYFQGNSAPDKSGLPSDRFSAERTGGSVSTLTIQRTQQEDSAVYLCASRVTGNTEAFFGQGTRLTVV.

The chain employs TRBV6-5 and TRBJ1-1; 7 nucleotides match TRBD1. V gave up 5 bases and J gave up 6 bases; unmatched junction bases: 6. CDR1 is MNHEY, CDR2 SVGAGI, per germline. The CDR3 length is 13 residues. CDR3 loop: CASSLRGRAEAFF. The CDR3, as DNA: TGTGCCAGCAGTCTTAGGGGGCGGGCTGAAGCTTTCTTT.

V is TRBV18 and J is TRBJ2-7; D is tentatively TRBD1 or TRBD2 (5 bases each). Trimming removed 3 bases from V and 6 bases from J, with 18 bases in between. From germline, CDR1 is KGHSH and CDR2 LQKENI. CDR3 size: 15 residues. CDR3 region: CASSPFIVRGAEQYF. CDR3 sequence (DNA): TGTGCCAGCTCACCTTTTATCGTAAGGGGAGCCGAGCAGTACTTC.

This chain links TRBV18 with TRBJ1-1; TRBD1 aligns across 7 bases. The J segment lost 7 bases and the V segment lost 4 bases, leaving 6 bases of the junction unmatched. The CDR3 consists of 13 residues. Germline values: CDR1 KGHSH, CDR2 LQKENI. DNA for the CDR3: TGTGCCAGCTCACTTACAGGGGCGTATGAAGCTTTCTTT. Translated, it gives CASSLTGAYEAFF.

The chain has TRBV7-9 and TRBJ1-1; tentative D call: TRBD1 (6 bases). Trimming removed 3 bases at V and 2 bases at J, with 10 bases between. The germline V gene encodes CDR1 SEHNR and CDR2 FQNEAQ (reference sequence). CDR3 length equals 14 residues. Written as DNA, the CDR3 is TGTGCCAGCAGCTTCTCAGGGGCCAACACTGAAGCTTTCTTT. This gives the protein CASSFSGANTEAFF.

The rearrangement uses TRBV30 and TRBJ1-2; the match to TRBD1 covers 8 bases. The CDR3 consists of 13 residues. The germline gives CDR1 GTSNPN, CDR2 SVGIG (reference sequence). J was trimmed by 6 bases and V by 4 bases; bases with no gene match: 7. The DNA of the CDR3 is TGTGCCTGGACAGGGGGCATGTTGGATGGCTACACCTTC. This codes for CAWTGGMLDGYTF.

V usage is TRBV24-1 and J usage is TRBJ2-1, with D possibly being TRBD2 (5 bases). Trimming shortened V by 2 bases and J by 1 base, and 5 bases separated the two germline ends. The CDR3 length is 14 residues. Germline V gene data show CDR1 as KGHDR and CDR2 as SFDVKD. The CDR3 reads CATSDWRSYNEQFF. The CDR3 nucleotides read TGTGCCACCAGTGATTGGAGGTCCTACAATGAGCAGTTCTTC.

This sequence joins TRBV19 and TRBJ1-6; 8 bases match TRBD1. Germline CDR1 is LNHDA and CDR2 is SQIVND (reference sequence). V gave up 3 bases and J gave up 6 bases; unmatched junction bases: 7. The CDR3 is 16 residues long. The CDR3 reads CASSIGTGSPNSPLHF. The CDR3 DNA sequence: TGTGCCAGTAGTATTGGGACAGGCAGTCCTAATTCACCCCTCCACTTT.

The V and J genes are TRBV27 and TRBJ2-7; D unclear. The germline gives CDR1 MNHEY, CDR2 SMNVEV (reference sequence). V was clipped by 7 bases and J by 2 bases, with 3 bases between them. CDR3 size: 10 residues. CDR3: CASMTYEQYF. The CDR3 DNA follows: TGTGCCAGCATGACCTACGAGCAGTACTTC.